Below are 24 T cell receptor beta chains sequenced from a single sample in a study of T cell changes during pregnancy in multiple sclerosis. Libraries were prepared by immunoSEQ multiplex PCR; TCRdb keeps only in-frame clonotypes and omits some of them. The top ten clones hold over 7.5% of a sample with tens of thousands of clones, almost 90% of them seen once. The material sequenced was peripheral blood, taken after pregnancy. The receptors derive from a female donor in good health, enrolled as a control in a pregnancy study.

CDR3 DNA: TGTGCCAGCAGCTCCCCCGGGACAGGGGGATTTTTAGATACGCAGTATTTT. Its translation: CASSSPGTGGFLDTQYF. The genes are TRBV5-4 and TRBJ2-3; 11 nucleotides agree with TRBD1. The CDR3 is made up of 17 amino acids. V shed 3 bases and J 5 bases; nucleotides not matched to a gene: 11. Germline V lookup: CDR1 SGHNT, CDR2 YYREEE (reference sequence).

This clone has a single count. The chain couples TRBV2 to TRBJ1-6; D is possibly TRBD1 (6 bases). This CDR3 has 13 amino acids. V gave up 7 bases and J gave up 10 bases, with 14 bases separating them. CDR1 is SNHLY, CDR2 FYNNEI, per germline. The CDR3 is CASKGQTYSPLHF. Written as DNA, the CDR3 is TGTGCCAGCAAAGGACAGACTTACTCACCCCTCCACTTT.

J is TRBJ1-4 and V is TRBV6-5, with TRBD1 matching over 7 bases. CDR1 is MNHEY, CDR2 SVGAGI, per germline. CDR3 length: 14 amino acids. V lost 7 bases, J lost 1 base, and 3 bases stayed unmatched. The CDR3 DNA reads as TGTGCCAGCACCTCAGGGGGAACTAATGAAAAACTGTTTTTT. It specifies CASTSGGTNEKLFF.

The gene calls are TRBV27 and TRBJ1-1, with a possible D match to TRBD1 (5 bases). The ends were cut back, 5 bases at V and 3 bases at J, with 13 bases in the middle. The germline gives CDR1 MNHEY, CDR2 SMNVEV (reference sequence). CDR3 length: 14 amino acids. The CDR3 coding sequence is TGTGCCAGCAGTCCTTTTCCGGGGGACACTGAAGCTTTCTTT. Translated: CASSPFPGDTEAFF.

The chain is built from TRBV29-1 and TRBJ2-4; 8 nucleotides line up with TRBD1. The germline V gene has CDR1 SQVTM and CDR2 ANQGSEA. J was trimmed by 2 bases and V by 4 bases; bases with no gene match: 7. The CDR3 sequence is 15 residues long. The CDR3 coding sequence is TGCAGCGTTGGCTCGACAGGGGCGACCAAAAACATTCAGTACTTC. This gives the protein CSVGSTGATKNIQYF.

This clone was seen just once. The V and J genes are TRBV5-1 and TRBJ2-5, with D perhaps matching TRBD1 (5 bases). The CDR3 loop spans 14 amino acids. V dropped 0 bases and J dropped 1 base, with 7 bases sitting between them. CDR1 is SGHRS and CDR2 is YFSETQ in the germline V gene. The CDR3 loop is CASSLGRGQETQYF. The CDR3 DNA reads TGCGCCAGCAGCTTGGGAAGGGGCCAAGAGACCCAGTACTTC.

J is TRBJ1-3 and V is TRBV5-4; unclear D gene. The CDR3 is made up of 15 amino acids. The germline V gene encodes CDR1 SGHNT and CDR2 YYREEE (reference sequence). V shed 3 bases and J shed 0 bases, with 10 bases lying between them. The CDR3 sequence: CASSSGRDSGNTIYF. The CDR3 nucleotides read TGTGCCAGCAGCTCCGGACGGGACTCTGGAAACACCATATATTTT.

Of note for this clone: The junction shows a germline mismatch at one end, possibly a read error. The chain is built from TRBV2 and TRBJ1-1, with 7 bases fitting TRBD1. The CDR3 extends over 16 amino acids. Germline V gene data show CDR1 as SNHLY and CDR2 as FYNNEI. In nucleotides, the CDR3 is TGTGCCAGCAGCGAAGACAGGGCGGGTCGGAACACTGAAGCTTTCTTT. Its protein is CASSEDRAGRNTEAFF.

A single count supports this clone. This sequence joins TRBV18 and TRBJ1-2; D gene ambiguous. This CDR3 is 13 amino acids long. V lost 3 bases and J lost 4, with 9 bases in between. Germline CDR1 and CDR2: KGHSH and LQKENI. The CDR3 DNA reads as TGTGCCAGCTCACCCCAGCGGATCTATGGCTACACCTTC. Its protein is CASSPQRIYGYTF.

The chain joins TRBV5-1 to TRBJ2-1; perhaps TRBD2 as D (5 bases). The germline CDR1 and CDR2 sequences are SGHRS and YFSETQ. This CDR3 spans 15 amino acids. V gave up 0 bases and J gave up 3 bases, with 10 bases separating them. For the CDR3, the DNA is TGCGCCAGCAGCTTGGCCCCGGGGAACTACAATGAGCAGTTCTTC. It specifies CASSLAPGNYNEQFF.

The chain is built from TRBV18 and TRBJ2-3; possible D gene TRBD2, 6 bases. Trimming cost V 0 bases and J 2 bases, with 9 bases left between them. Germline CDR1 reads KGHSH; CDR2 reads LQKENI. The CDR3 length is 15 residues. The CDR3 region is CASSPPSGFTDTQYF. The DNA of the CDR3 is TGTGCCAGCTCACCACCTAGCGGATTCACAGATACGCAGTATTTT.

This chain uses TRBV6-4 with TRBJ2-7; TRBD1 matches 10 bases. The CDR3 has 13 amino acids. CDR1 is MRHNA, CDR2 SNTAGT, per germline. Unmatched junction bases numbered 6, after V lost 10 bases and J lost 3 bases. In DNA, the CDR3 is TGTGCCACCACGGACAGGGGGGACTACGAGCAGTACTTC. Protein product: CATTDRGDYEQYF.

The chain uses TRBV5-4 and TRBJ2-1, with 8 nucleotides matching TRBD2. CDR1 is SGHNT, CDR2 YYREEE, per germline (reference sequence). Losses at the gene ends were 4 bases for V and 7 bases for J; bases not matched to a gene: 4. This CDR3 contains 13 residues. The CDR3 DNA follows: TGTGCCAGCAGCCTACGGGGGGGTAATGAGCAGTTCTTC. Its translation: CASSLRGGNEQFF.

Note on this clone: This same CDR3 is encoded by further DNA sequences in the sample. The V gene is TRBV11-2, the J gene TRBJ2-3; 10 bases are shared with TRBD2. From germline, CDR1 is SGHAT and CDR2 FQNNGV. The CDR3 has 16 amino acids. J lost 2 bases, V lost 4 bases, and 6 bases had no gene match. DNA of the CDR3: TGTGCCAGCAGCTCCCTAGCGGGAGTTTCCACAGATACGCAGTATTTT. Translated: CASSSLAGVSTDTQYF.

This rearrangement joins TRBV6-6 to TRBJ1-1; no definite D call. This CDR3 is built from 14 residues. V was shortened by 3 bases and J by 2 bases, with 10 bases between the two germline ends. Germline CDR1 is MNHNY and CDR2 is SVGAGI (reference sequence). Here the CDR3 DNA reads TGTGCCAGCAGTTATTCTGAGGGTAACACTGAAGCTTTCTTT. Its protein is CASSYSEGNTEAFF.

The V and J genes are TRBV18 and TRBJ2-2; 7 bases line up with TRBD1. Germline CDR1 and CDR2: KGHSH and LQKENI. There are 15 residues in the CDR3. Losses at the gene ends were 4 bases for V and 0 bases for J; bases not matched to a gene: 2. The CDR3 protein is CASSRQGSNTGELFF. The CDR3 DNA follows: TGTGCCAGCTCACGACAGGGATCGAACACCGGGGAGCTGTTTTTT.

The chain is built from TRBV11-2 and TRBJ1-1; no clear D. Germline V gene data show CDR1 as SGHAT and CDR2 as FQNNGV. The CDR3 has 12 amino acids. Trimming removed 5 bases at V and 3 bases at J, with 7 bases between. CDR3 in DNA: TGTGCCAGCAGCCCGACTTACACTGAAGCTTTCTTT. Amino acids: CASSPTYTEAFF. The full variable domain, rest sourced from reference TRBV11-2 and TRBJ1-1, is EAGVAQSPRYKIIEKRQSVAFWCNPISGHATLYWYQQILGQGPKLLIQFQNNGVVDDSQLPKDRFSAERLKGVDSTLKIQPAKLEDSAVYLCASSPTYTEAFFGQGTRLTVV.

This chain connects TRBV29-1 to TRBJ2-5, with D possibly TRBD2 on 5 matching bases. With 5 bases removed from V and 5 bases from J, the gap between germline ends came to 15 bases. From germline, CDR1 is SQVTM and CDR2 ANQGSEA. The CDR3 is 13 residues long. In DNA, the CDR3 is TGCAGCGTTTCAGAGCTAGCCTCCGAGACCCAGTACTTC. As protein: CSVSELASETQYF.

V gene TRBV19 combines with J gene TRBJ1-1; D gene unclear. This CDR3 contains 14 residues. Germline V CDR1 and CDR2: LNHDA, SQIVND (reference sequence). The ends were cut back, 5 bases at V and 2 bases at J, with 12 bases in the middle. The CDR3 sequence: CASSPPGSNTEAFF. Here the CDR3 DNA reads TGTGCCAGTAGTCCACCCGGGAGCAACACTGAAGCTTTCTTT.

This chain links TRBV5-6 with TRBJ2-7; 7 bases match TRBD1. Looked up from germline, CDR1 is SGHDT and CDR2 is YYEEEE. This CDR3 contains 11 residues. After removal of 3 bases from V and 6 bases from J, the junction contained 0 bases not matched to a gene. DNA for the CDR3: TGTGCCAGCAGCTCAGGGGGCGAGCAGTACTTC. This encodes CASSSGGEQYF.

This chain connects TRBV10-1 to TRBJ1-5, with TRBD1 as a possible D gene (5 bases). Trimming took 6 bases from V and 6 from J, leaving 18 bases between them. The CDR3 has 15 amino acids. Looked up from germline, CDR1 is WNHNN and CDR2 is SYGVQD (reference sequence). In DNA, the CDR3 is TGCGCCAGCAGAGGGGAGAGGGAGGGAGGTCAGCCCCAGCATTTT. It yields the protein CASRGEREGGQPQHF.

The genes are TRBV6-4 and TRBJ1-5; D unresolved. This CDR3 is 16 amino acids long. Trimming shortened V by 4 bases and J by 6 bases, and 19 bases separated the two germline ends. Germline CDR1 reads MRHNA; CDR2 reads SNTAGT. The CDR3 DNA reads TGTGCCAGCAGTGTTGAGGCGGGCAAAGGAGGTCAGCCCCAGCATTTT. Protein sequence: CASSVEAGKGGQPQHF.

The chain couples TRBV19 to TRBJ1-5; D unclear. Germline CDR1 LNHDA, CDR2 SQIVND (reference sequence). This CDR3 is 16 amino acids long. The V gene lost 1 base and the J gene lost 1 base, with 11 bases spanning the gap. The CDR3 sequence: CASSIVGGKSNQPQHF. Written as DNA, the CDR3 is TGTGCCAGTAGTATAGTTGGAGGGAAGAGCAATCAGCCCCAGCATTTT.

The chain uses TRBV5-6 and TRBJ2-7, with TRBD2 matching 9 bases. V was clipped by 3 bases and J by 6 bases; unmatched bases: 4. The CDR3 length is 13 residues. Germline CDR1 is SGHDT and CDR2 is YYEEEE. The chain's CDR3 is CASSSQTSGEQYF. The DNA of the CDR3 is TGTGCCAGCAGCTCGCAGACTAGCGGCGAGCAGTACTTC.